The T cell receptor beta chain under discussion was sequenced for a study of T cells in Graves' hyperthyroidism and ophthalmopathy (dated by TCRdb to between 2017 and 2020). Background for the entire study: Peripheral blood samples were taken at initial diagnosis, before any treatment was given. After blood sampling, hyperthyroidism patients were treated with methimazole at a starting dose of 30 mg daily, and ophthalmopathy patients were treated with high-dose intravenous methylprednisolone. The paper describes TCR Vbeta CDR3 sequencing of 135 peripheral blood samples, made up of fewer than 50 ophthalmopathy patients, approximately 73 hyperthyroidism patients and 17 progressor patients. Prospective prediction of ophthalmopathy was tested in an independent validation cohort of under 20 hyperthyroidism patients and approximately 17 patients who later progressed to ophthalmopathy. The study also compared thyroid tissue and blood T-cell repertoires from more than 5 Graves' hyperthyroidism patients. The 95 to 100 discovery patients were divided at random into training and test sets in a 7:3 ratio. A discovery cohort of approximately 97 patients, approximately 45 with Graves' ophthalmopathy and about 58 with stable Graves' hyperthyroidism, was used to find distinguishing TCR V-J signatures. What the authors observed across the whole study: In validation, the model predicted progression to ophthalmopathy a median of approximately 6.6 months before onset, with roughly 68% sensitivity and almost 75% specificity. Ophthalmopathy was separated from stable hyperthyroidism by a 13 V-J signature model, with over 85% sensitivity and roughly 81% specificity obtained in cross-validation and 80%/75% obtained in testing. Most expanded thyroid clonotypes (frequency above 0.001) were also found in blood, which suggests that blood repertoires may mirror thyroid immune responses. Sample size was not statistically predetermined, and blinding of investigators to group allocation was not performed.

The TCR beta CDR3 regions were amplified from the RNA transcripts. The TCR CDR3 was subjected to a first round of RT-PCR using the HTBI primer set and the Qiagen OneStep RT-PCR kit. The libraries were constructed in a second round of multiplex PCR and then size-selected and purified. Paired-end sequencing of the libraries was performed with 100 bp reads on an Illumina HiSeq2000. Concerning the study's data processing: SOAPnuke was used to process the raw data, removing reads that contained adapters or uncalled bases, had a mean Phred below 15, or lacked an exact match to the constant primer or identifier. High-quality paired reads were merged using COPE v1.2.5, and each unique nucleotide sequence was defined as a clonotype. MiTCR v1.1 was used to align clonotypes to the IMGT TRBV, TRBD and TRBJ reference segments. The analysis was restricted to V-J combinations with a frequency above 0.0001, which together covered 99% to 99.2% of the repertoires. A TCS score was defined as the ratio of F50 (clonal expansion) to E x V (chaos), with BLOSUM62-based TCRdist applied between CDR3 peptides within each V-J. Welch's t-statistics and random forest reduced roughly 530 V-J features to about 12, which were used in a naive Bayes classifier (R e1071). TCRdb took the public reads, trimmed them with fastp at Q25, ran MiXCR for clone calling and kept in-frame beta chains. Each entry merges the rows of one CDR3 protein and shows their most common DNA and genes. It is TCRdb's table, rather than the study itself, that gives the V and J calls and clone size. Across this sample there are under 500,000 distinct CDR3 sequences, with around 15% seen only once. The top ten hold around 28% of the sample.

The germline V gene yields SGHRS for CDR1 and YFSETQ for CDR2. The CDR3 contains 12 residues, cysteine and phenylalanine counted. The CDR3 DNA has 36 bases and is translated from base 1. V was cut back by 5 bases and J by 6 bases, leaving a gap of 12 bases between them. About this clonotype itself: Its cognate antigen has yet to be identified. No qualities accompany the bases; no much larger clone lies one base away.

Ophthalmopathy patients had moderately to severely active disease, Clinical Activity Score of at least 3, NOSPECS grade of at least 4, and duration under 3 months. Any patient with an uncontrolled infection, another autoimmune disease, pregnancy or lactation was excluded. Diagnoses relied on clinical symptoms, serum thyroxine and TRAb, thyroid ultrasound and orbital computed tomography. PBMCs were separated from about 10 ml of fresh peripheral blood using Ficoll-Paque density gradient centrifugation. Total RNA was extracted using Trizol reagent, and RNA quality was assessed on an Agilent 2100 Bioanalyzer.

This TCR was sampled from a man aged 50 to 59 with Graves' ophthalmopathy. The sample consisted of blood. The receptor chain draws on TRBV5-1 and TRBJ2-7, with the D gene call left open. In nucleotides, the sequence is TGCGCCAGCAGGGCGATTACAAGCGAGCAGTACTTC. Its translation is CASRAITSEQYF.